Listed here are 15 T cell receptor beta chains from one sample, sequenced in a study of cytomegalovirus exposure and HLA in healthy donors. TCRdb's table, derived via immunoSEQ multiplex PCR, lists solely in-frame clones and lacks some. The repertoire holds more than 110,000 clones, with about 90% as singletons. Material: PBMCs. Receptors were obtained from a woman aged 18-35 years in good health and CMV-seropositive.

This clone has just one count. V usage is TRBV5-4 and J usage is TRBJ1-2; 7 bases are shared with TRBD1. This CDR3 comprises 15 residues. Germline CDR1 and CDR2: SGHNT and YYREEE (reference sequence). Trimming removed 3 bases from V and 8 bases from J; junction bases left unmatched: 13. The CDR3 reads CASSSMTGRLRGYTF. In nucleotides, the CDR3 is TGTGCCAGCAGCTCTATGACAGGGAGATTGCGGGGCTACACCTTC. The full variable domain, its missing parts supplied by reference TRBV5-4 and TRBJ1-2, is ETGVTQSPTHLIKTRGQQVTLRCSSQSGHNTVSWYQQALGQGPQFIFQYYREEENGRGNFPPRFSGLQFPNYSSELNVNALELDDSALYLCASSSMTGRLRGYTFGSGTRLTVV.

The rearrangement joins TRBV7-2 to TRBJ2-7; TRBD1 matches at 7 bases. Trimming at V came to 5 bases and at J to 3 bases, leaving 4 bases not matched to a gene. Germline assignment: CDR1 SGHTA and CDR2 FQGNSA. The CDR3 contains 13 residues. Here the CDR3 reads CASSRGTDYEQYF. Here the CDR3 DNA reads TGTGCCAGCAGCAGAGGGACAGACTACGAGCAGTACTTC.

This chain uses TRBV6-5 with TRBJ2-3, with D possibly matching TRBD2 (5 bases). CDR1 MNHEY and CDR2 SVGAGI come from the germline V gene. V was clipped by 2 bases and J by 2 bases, with 5 bases between them. The CDR3 is 13 residues long. The CDR3 DNA is TGTGCCAGCAGTTACGACTACACAGATACGCAGTATTTT. Translation gives CASSYDYTDTQYF.

V and J are TRBV6-1 and TRBJ2-5, with TRBD2 matching 11 bases. Trimming cost V 3 bases and J 2 bases; bases outside gene matches: 5. The CDR3 length is 16 residues. Germline assignment: CDR1 MNHNS and CDR2 SASEGT. The CDR3 DNA follows: TGTGCCAGCAGTGACTGGACTAGCGGGTTTCAAGAGACCCAGTACTTC. This gives the protein CASSDWTSGFQETQYF.

Written as DNA, the CDR3 is TGTGCCAGCTCACCACTTTCGGGGAATGAAAAACTGTTTTTT. Encoded protein: CASSPLSGNEKLFF. The rearrangement joins TRBV18 to TRBJ1-4; D call uncertain. Germline-derived CDR1 and CDR2 are KGHSH and LQKENI. Trimming took off 1 base at V and 5 bases at J, with 8 bases between the two ends. The CDR3 is 14 residues long.

Turning to this clone: At one end, the junction sequence differs from germline, possibly due to a read error. The gene calls are TRBV7-8 and TRBJ2-1; the D gene is possibly TRBD2 (5 bases). CDR3 length equals 12 residues. The germline V gene has CDR1 SGHVS and CDR2 FQNEAQ. This CDR3 reads CASSLALNEQFF. CDR3 nucleotides: TGTGCCAGCAGCCTAGCCTTGAATGAGCAGTTCTTC.

This clone has a handful of counts. The chain is built from TRBV18 and TRBJ2-7; 10 bases are shared with TRBD2. This CDR3 region has 16 residues. CDR1 and CDR2 (germline): KGHSH, LQKENI. V lost 0 bases, J lost 3 bases, and 5 bases stayed unmatched. The CDR3, as DNA: TGTGCCAGCTCACCACCGGGTTCTAGCGGGAGCTACGAGCAGTACTTC. Protein: CASSPPGSSGSYEQYF. Based on the CDR3 plus reference TRBV18 and TRBJ2-7, the full variable domain is NAGVMQNPRHLVRRRGQEARLRCSPMKGHSHVYWYRQLPEEGLKFMVYLQKENIIDESGMPKERFSAEFPKEGPSILRIQQVVRGDSAAYFCASSPPGSSGSYEQYFGPGTRLTVT.

The table lists this clone with a few counts. V and J are TRBV19 and TRBJ2-7; maybe TRBD2 (7 bases). This CDR3 has 14 amino acids. Trimming removed 6 bases at V and 1 base at J, with 13 bases between. Looked up from germline, CDR1 is LNHDA and CDR2 is SQIVND (reference sequence). The CDR3: CASSGGPGSYEQYF. CDR3 coding DNA: TGTGCCAGTAGCGGGGGGCCTGGATCCTACGAGCAGTACTTC.

The chain joins TRBV19 to TRBJ1-1; 9 positions agree with TRBD1. This CDR3 spans 13 amino acids. V was pared by 6 bases and J by 9 bases, with 8 bases of the junction left unmatched. CDR1 and CDR2 from the germline V gene are LNHDA and SQIVND (reference sequence). In DNA form, the CDR3 reads TGTGCCAGTAGCACCTCCGGGACAGGGAAAGCTTTCTTT. This sequence encodes CASSTSGTGKAFF.

The V and J genes are TRBV18 and TRBJ2-5; tentative D call: TRBD2 (6 bases). Trimming shortened V by 3 bases and J by 13 bases, and 15 bases separated the two germline ends. Germline values: CDR1 KGHSH, CDR2 LQKENI. This CDR3 is 12 amino acids long. CDR3 DNA sequence: TGTGCCAGCTCACCGGGACTTCCCTCTACGTACTTC. It specifies CASSPGLPSTYF.

The chain employs TRBV28 and TRBJ2-5, with a tentative D call TRBD2 (6 bases). Germline loops: CDR1 MDHEN, CDR2 SYDVKM. V lost 2 bases and J lost 4, with 8 bases in between. This CDR3 contains 13 residues. The CDR3 protein is CASSLRGGETQYF. In nucleotides, the CDR3 is TGTGCCAGCAGTTTACGGGGAGGAGAGACCCAGTACTTC.

This chain connects TRBV7-9 to TRBJ2-3, with 12 bases that match TRBD2. Germline V gives CDR1 SEHNR, CDR2 FQNEAQ (reference sequence). J gave up 2 bases and V 9 bases, and 3 bases lay outside the gene matches. The length of the CDR3 is 14 residues. The CDR3 sequence is CASTSGGITDTQYF. The CDR3 nucleotides are TGTGCCAGTACTAGCGGGGGGATCACAGATACGCAGTATTTT.

J is TRBJ2-2 and V is TRBV4-2, with TRBD2 as a possible D gene (6 bases). V shed 2 bases and J shed 4 bases, with 26 bases lying between them. This CDR3 region has 20 residues. Per the germline V gene, CDR1 is LGHNA and CDR2 is YNFKEQ. In DNA form, the CDR3 reads TGTGCCAGCAGCCAAAGATGGCCGGGCTTGGGGGGAGGAACCACCGGGGAGCTGTTTTTT. Translated: CASSQRWPGLGGGTTGELFF.

The chain has TRBV7-2 and TRBJ1-5; 7 nucleotides align to TRBD1. Germline V gene lookup returns CDR1 SGHTA and CDR2 FQGNSA. The CDR3 totals 14 residues. V shed 2 bases, J shed 2 bases, and the junction held 0 bases outside the gene matches. The CDR3: CASSLQGGNQPQHF. CDR3 sequence (DNA): TGTGCCAGCAGCTTACAGGGGGGCAATCAGCCCCAGCATTTT.

This rearrangement joins TRBV7-3 to TRBJ2-3; the D gene is possibly TRBD2 (5 bases). Between the trimmed V and J ends, which lost 5 bases and 4 bases, there was a span of 16 bases. The germline V gene encodes CDR1 SGHTA and CDR2 FQGTGA. This CDR3 has 15 residues. For the CDR3, the DNA is TGTGCCAGCAGCCCCCTCCCGGGGTCTCCAGATACGCAGTATTTT. Its translation: CASSPLPGSPDTQYF. The whole variable domain, remainder taken from reference TRBV7-3 and TRBJ2-3, is GAGVSQTPSNKVTEKGKYVELRCDPISGHTALYWYRQSLGQGPEFLIYFQGTGAADDSGLPNDRFFAVRPEGSVSTLKIQRTERGDSAVYLCASSPLPGSPDTQYFGPGTRLTVL.